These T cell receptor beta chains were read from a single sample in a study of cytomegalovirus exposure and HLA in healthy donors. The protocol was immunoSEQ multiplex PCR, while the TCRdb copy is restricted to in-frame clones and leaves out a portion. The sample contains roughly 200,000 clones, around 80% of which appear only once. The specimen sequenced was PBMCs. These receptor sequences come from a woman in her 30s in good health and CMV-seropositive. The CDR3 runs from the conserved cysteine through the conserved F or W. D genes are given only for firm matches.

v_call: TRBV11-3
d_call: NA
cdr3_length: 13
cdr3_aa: CASQPTGTDTQYF

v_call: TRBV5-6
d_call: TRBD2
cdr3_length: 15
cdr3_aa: CASSGLAGGTFEQYF

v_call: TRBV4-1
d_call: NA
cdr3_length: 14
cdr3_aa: CASSQDRDQETQYF

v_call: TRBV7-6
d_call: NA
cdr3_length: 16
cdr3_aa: CASSLAPGRRYTEAFF

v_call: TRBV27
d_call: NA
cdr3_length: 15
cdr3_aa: CASSLIRERVDTQYF

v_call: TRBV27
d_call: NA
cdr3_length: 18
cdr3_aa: CASRQLIGGSSSYNEQFF

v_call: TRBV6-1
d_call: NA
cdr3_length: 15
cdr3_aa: CASIRSTGSTDTQYF

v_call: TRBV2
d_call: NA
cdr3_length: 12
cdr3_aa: CASSPRREGYTF

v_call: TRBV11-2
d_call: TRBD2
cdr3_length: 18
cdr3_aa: CASSGTRLLAVWPDTQYF

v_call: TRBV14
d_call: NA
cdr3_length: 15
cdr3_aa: CASAAPSGNYNEQFF

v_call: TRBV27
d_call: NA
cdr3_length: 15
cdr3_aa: CASSPPSAGTYEQYF

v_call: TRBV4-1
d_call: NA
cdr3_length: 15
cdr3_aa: CASSRRPGGNTEAFF

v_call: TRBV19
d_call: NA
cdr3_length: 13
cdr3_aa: CASSAGPGRGYTF

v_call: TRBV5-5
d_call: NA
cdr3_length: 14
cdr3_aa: CASSLNRVNYGYTF

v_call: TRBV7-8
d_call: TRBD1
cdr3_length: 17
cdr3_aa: CASSPNLGQGRSYEQYF

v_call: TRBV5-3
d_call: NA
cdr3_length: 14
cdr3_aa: CARSLFLATGELFF

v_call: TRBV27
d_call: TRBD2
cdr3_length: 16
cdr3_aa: CASSLRLAGGNNEQFF

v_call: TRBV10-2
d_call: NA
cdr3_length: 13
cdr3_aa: CASSILPEDTQYF

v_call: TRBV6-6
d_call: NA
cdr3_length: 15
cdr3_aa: CASSYSGRSSYEQYF

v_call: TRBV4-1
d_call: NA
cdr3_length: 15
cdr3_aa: CASSQAGGPVTEAFF

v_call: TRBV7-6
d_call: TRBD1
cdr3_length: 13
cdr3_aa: CASSRGQDTEAFF

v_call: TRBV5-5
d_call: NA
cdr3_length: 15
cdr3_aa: CASSPGHARPYEQYF